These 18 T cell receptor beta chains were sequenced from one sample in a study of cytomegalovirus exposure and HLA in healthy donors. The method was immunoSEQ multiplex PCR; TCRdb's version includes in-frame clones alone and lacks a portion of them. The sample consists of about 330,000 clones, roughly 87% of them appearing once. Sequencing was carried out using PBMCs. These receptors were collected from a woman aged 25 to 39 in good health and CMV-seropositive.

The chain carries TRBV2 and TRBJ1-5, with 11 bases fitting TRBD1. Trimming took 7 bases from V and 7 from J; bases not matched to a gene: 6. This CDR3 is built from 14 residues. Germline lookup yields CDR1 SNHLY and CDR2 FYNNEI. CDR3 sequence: CASKKGQGGQPQHF. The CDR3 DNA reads TGTGCCAGCAAGAAGGGACAGGGGGGACAGCCCCAGCATTTT.

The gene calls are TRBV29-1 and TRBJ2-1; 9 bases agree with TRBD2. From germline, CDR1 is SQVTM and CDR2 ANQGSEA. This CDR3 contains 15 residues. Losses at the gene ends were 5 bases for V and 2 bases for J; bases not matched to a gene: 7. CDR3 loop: CSVSGASGAYNEQFF. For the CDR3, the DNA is TGCAGCGTTTCCGGGGCTAGCGGGGCCTACAATGAGCAGTTCTTC.

The CDR3 spells CASSQEGGEENIQYF. CDR3 nucleotide sequence: TGCGCCAGCAGCCAAGAAGGGGGGGAGGAAAACATTCAGTACTTC. The V and J genes are TRBV4-3 and TRBJ2-4; D possibly corresponds to TRBD2 (7 bases). Trimming cost V 0 bases and J 5 bases, with 11 bases left between them. The germline V gene has CDR1 LGHNA and CDR2 YSLEER. This CDR3 region has 15 residues.

CDR3 bases: TGTGCCAGCAGTCCGAACGGTAGAACGGCGGGGGAGCAGTTCTTC. It specifies CASSPNGRTAGEQFF. The chain employs TRBV6-5 and TRBJ2-1; D perhaps matches TRBD2 (6 bases). Germline V lookup: CDR1 MNHEY, CDR2 SVGAGI. V was clipped by 5 bases and J by 10 bases, with 21 bases between them. This CDR3 has 15 amino acids.

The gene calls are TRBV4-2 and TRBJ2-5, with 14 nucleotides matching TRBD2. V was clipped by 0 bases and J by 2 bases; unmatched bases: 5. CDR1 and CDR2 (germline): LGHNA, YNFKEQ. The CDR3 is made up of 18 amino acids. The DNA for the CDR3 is TGTGCCAGCAGCCAAGATCTTGGACTAGCGGGAGGTCAAGAGACCCAGTACTTC. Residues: CASSQDLGLAGGQETQYF.

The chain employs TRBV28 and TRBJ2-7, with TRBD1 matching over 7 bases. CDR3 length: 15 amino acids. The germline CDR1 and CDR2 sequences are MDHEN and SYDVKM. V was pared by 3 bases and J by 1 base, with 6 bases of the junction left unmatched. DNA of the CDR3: TGTGCCAGCAGTTTGCCCGGGACAGCGTCCTACGAGCAGTACTTC. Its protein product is CASSLPGTASYEQYF.

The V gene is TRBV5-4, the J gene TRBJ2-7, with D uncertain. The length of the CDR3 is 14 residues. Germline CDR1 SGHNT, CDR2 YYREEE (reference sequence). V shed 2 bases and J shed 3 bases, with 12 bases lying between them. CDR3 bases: TGTGCCAGCAGCTTAGAAAGACCTAACTACGAGCAGTACTTC. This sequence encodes CASSLERPNYEQYF.

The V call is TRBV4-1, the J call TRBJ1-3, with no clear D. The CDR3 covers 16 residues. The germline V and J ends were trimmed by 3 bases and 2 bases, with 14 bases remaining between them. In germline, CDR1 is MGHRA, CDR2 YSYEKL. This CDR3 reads CASSQVTLGTGNTIYF. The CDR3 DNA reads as TGCGCCAGCAGCCAGGTCACGTTGGGTACTGGAAACACCATATATTTT.

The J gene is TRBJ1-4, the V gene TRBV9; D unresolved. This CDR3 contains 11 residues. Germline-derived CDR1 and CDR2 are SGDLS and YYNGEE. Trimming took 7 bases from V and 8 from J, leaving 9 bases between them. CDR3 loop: CASGGREKLFF. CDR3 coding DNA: TGTGCCAGCGGAGGGAGAGAAAAACTGTTTTTT.

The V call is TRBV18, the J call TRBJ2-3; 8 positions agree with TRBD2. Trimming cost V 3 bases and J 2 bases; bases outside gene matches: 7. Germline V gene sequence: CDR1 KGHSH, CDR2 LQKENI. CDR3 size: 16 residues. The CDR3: CASSPPGLAHTDTQYF. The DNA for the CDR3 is TGTGCCAGCTCACCTCCAGGACTAGCCCACACAGATACGCAGTATTTT. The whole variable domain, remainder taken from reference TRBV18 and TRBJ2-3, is NAGVMQNPRHLVRRRGQEARLRCSPMKGHSHVYWYRQLPEEGLKFMVYLQKENIIDESGMPKERFSAEFPKEGPSILRIQQVVRGDSAAYFCASSPPGLAHTDTQYFGPGTRLTVL.

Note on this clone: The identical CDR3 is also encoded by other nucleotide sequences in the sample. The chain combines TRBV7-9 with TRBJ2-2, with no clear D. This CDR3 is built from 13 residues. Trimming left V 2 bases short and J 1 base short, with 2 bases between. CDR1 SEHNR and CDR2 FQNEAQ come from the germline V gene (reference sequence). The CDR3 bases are TGTGCCAGCAGCTTATTGAACACCGGGGAGCTGTTTTTT. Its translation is CASSLLNTGELFF.

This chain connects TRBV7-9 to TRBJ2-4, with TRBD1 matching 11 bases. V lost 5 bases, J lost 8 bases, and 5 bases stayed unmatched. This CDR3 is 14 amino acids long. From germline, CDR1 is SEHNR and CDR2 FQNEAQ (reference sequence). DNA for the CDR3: TGTGCCAGCAGCCGGGACAGGGGGGAAGACATTCAGTACTTC. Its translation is CASSRDRGEDIQYF. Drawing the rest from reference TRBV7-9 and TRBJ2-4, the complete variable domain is DTGVSQNPRHKITKRGQNVTFRCDPISEHNRLYWYRQTLGQGPEFLTYFQNEAQLEKSRLLSDRFSAERPKGSFSTLEIQRTEQGDSAMYLCASSRDRGEDIQYFGAGTRLSVL.

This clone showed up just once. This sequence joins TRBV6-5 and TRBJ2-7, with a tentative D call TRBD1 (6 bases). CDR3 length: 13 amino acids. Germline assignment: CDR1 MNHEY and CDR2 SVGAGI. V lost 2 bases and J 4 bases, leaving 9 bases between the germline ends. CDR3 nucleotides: TGTGCCAGCAGTTACGGGACATCTTACGAGCAGTACTTC. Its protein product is CASSYGTSYEQYF.

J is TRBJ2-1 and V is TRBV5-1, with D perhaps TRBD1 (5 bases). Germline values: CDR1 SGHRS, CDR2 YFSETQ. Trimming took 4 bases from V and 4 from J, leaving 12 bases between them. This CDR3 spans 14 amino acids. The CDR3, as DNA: TGCGCCAGCAGCCGTATACAGGCGTACAATGAGCAGTTCTTC. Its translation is CASSRIQAYNEQFF.

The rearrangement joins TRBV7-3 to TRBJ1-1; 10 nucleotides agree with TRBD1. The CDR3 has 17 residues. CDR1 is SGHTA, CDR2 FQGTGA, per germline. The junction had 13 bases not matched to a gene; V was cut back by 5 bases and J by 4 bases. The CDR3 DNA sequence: TGTGCCAGCAGCCCCAGCCGGACAGGGGGATTCGGCACTGAAGCTTTCTTT. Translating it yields CASSPSRTGGFGTEAFF.

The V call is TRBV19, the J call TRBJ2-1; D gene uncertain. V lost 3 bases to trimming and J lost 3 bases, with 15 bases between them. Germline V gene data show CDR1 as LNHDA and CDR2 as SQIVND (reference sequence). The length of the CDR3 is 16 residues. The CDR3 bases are TGTGCCAGTAGTATCCTTGGGCCTCCCGACTACAATGAGCAGTTCTTC. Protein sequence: CASSILGPPDYNEQFF.

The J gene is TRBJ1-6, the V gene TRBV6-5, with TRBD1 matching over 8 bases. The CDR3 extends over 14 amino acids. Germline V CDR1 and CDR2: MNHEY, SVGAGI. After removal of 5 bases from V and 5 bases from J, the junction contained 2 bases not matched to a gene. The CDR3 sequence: CASSGQGDNSPLHF. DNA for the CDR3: TGTGCCAGCAGTGGACAGGGCGATAATTCACCCCTCCACTTT.

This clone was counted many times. The CDR3 here is CASSLTGVGTNTGELFF. The CDR3 region has the DNA TGTGCCAGCAGCTTAACTGGGGTCGGGACGAACACCGGGGAGCTGTTTTTT. The V gene is TRBV7-9, the J gene TRBJ2-2; maybe TRBD2 (5 bases). Germline assignment: CDR1 SEHNR and CDR2 FQNEAQ (reference sequence). The ends were cut back, 2 bases at V and 0 bases at J, with 13 bases in the middle. CDR3 length: 17 residues.